The entry below gives a single T cell receptor beta chain sequence along with its context. The sample belongs to a study of blood T cell repertoires in COVID-19. With 1 base clipped from V and 5 bases from J, the junction kept 12 bases outside the gene matches. CDR1 is LGHNA and CDR2 is YNFKEQ in the germline V gene. There are 17 residues in the CDR3. Produced via immunoSEQ multiplex PCR; TCRdb's table is partial and in-frame only. The sample shows 250,000 or so clones, around 93% of them seen only once. Enrollees, about 18 to 95 years old, lived in 20 to 25 US areas. Cohorts were based on clinical histories the participants reported.

This TCR came from a man aged 35 to 55 who had been exposed to COVID-19. The chain has TRBV4-2 and TRBJ1-1; 8 positions match TRBD1. The sequenced sample was PBMCs or T cells enriched from blood (not recorded which). The CDR3, as DNA: TGTGCCAGCAGCCAAGCCATGGTTGCAGGGGGCGCGACTGAAGCTTTCTTT. Its protein product is CASSQAMVAGGATEAFF.